A selection of T cell receptor beta chains follows, all from one sample in a study of cytomegalovirus exposure and HLA in healthy donors. Produced via immunoSEQ multiplex PCR; TCRdb's table is partial and in-frame only. The table lists under 150,000 clones, 70% to 80% of them singletons. Sample: PBMCs. These receptors were taken from a young man in good health and CMV-seronegative. Each CDR3 is given with its conserved first and last residue. Fields, in order: clone size, V gene, D gene, J gene, CDR3 DNA, CDR3 protein. The D gene is left open where the match is weak. Clone size is given for some rows only: seen once, a few or many times, or a class if the clone is expanded.

clone size: .
V gene: TRBV29-1
D gene: .
J gene: TRBJ1-1
CDR3 DNA: TGCAGCGTAATTAGACAGGCGGTTATGAACACTGAAGCTTTCTTT
CDR3 protein: CSVIRQAVMNTEAFF

clone size: .
V gene: TRBV7-2
D gene: TRBD2
J gene: TRBJ2-7
CDR3 DNA: TGTGCCAGCAGTCGAGTTACTAGCGGAACCTACGAGCAGTACTTC
CDR3 protein: CASSRVTSGTYEQYF

clone size: .
V gene: TRBV7-9
D gene: TRBD2
J gene: TRBJ2-7
CDR3 DNA: TGTGCCAGCAGCTTAGCGCGGGAGAACGAGCAGTACTTC
CDR3 protein: CASSLARENEQYF

clone size: .
V gene: TRBV5-5
D gene: TRBD2
J gene: TRBJ2-3
CDR3 DNA: TGTGCCAGCAGCATGCGAACGGGAGGGTTGAATACGCAGTATTTT
CDR3 protein: CASSMRTGGLNTQYF

clone size: .
V gene: TRBV15
D gene: TRBD2
J gene: TRBJ2-1
CDR3 DNA: TGTGCCACCAGCAGAGCCGGCACTAGCGGGTATAATGAGCAGTTCTTC
CDR3 protein: CATSRAGTSGYNEQFF

clone size: .
V gene: TRBV7-2
D gene: TRBD2
J gene: TRBJ2-2
CDR3 DNA: TGTGCCATCACTAGCGGGAGTTTCACCGGGGAGCTGTTTTTT
CDR3 protein: CAITSGSFTGELFF

clone size: few
V gene: TRBV5-8
D gene: .
J gene: TRBJ1-1
CDR3 DNA: TGTGCCAGCAGACCGCCAGGGAGGACTGAAGCTTTCTTT
CDR3 protein: CASRPPGRTEAFF

clone size: .
V gene: TRBV7-2
D gene: TRBD1
J gene: TRBJ2-1
CDR3 DNA: TGTGCCAGCAGCAAGAAACAGGGGGCTGGGGATGAGCAGTTCTTC
CDR3 protein: CASSKKQGAGDEQFF

clone size: few
V gene: TRBV6-4
D gene: .
J gene: TRBJ2-6
CDR3 DNA: TGTGCCAGCAGCGAGGACAACTCTGGGGCCAACGTCCTGACTTTC
CDR3 protein: CASSEDNSGANVLTF

clone size: .
V gene: TRBV5-1
D gene: TRBD1
J gene: TRBJ2-1
CDR3 DNA: TGCGCCAGCAGCTCGGACAGGTCCGATGAGCAGTTCTTC
CDR3 protein: CASSSDRSDEQFF

clone size: .
V gene: TRBV5-1
D gene: .
J gene: TRBJ1-3
CDR3 DNA: TGCGCCAGCAGCTTGGTTGTGGGCTTTGGAAACACCATATATTTT
CDR3 protein: CASSLVVGFGNTIYF

clone size: .
V gene: TRBV7-2
D gene: TRBD2
J gene: TRBJ2-1
CDR3 DNA: TGTGCCAGCAGCTTACTAGCGGGAGACTACAATGAGCAGTTCTTC
CDR3 protein: CASSLLAGDYNEQFF

clone size: .
V gene: TRBV6-4
D gene: .
J gene: TRBJ2-1
CDR3 DNA: TGTGCCAGCAGTGACTCGCCCCACAGAGACAATGAGCAGTTCTTC
CDR3 protein: CASSDSPHRDNEQFF

clone size: .
V gene: TRBV7-6
D gene: .
J gene: TRBJ2-3
CDR3 DNA: TGTGCCAGCAGCTTAGGCGGTCCGCCGGATACGCAGTATTTT
CDR3 protein: CASSLGGPPDTQYF

clone size: .
V gene: TRBV19
D gene: .
J gene: TRBJ1-2
CDR3 DNA: TGTGCCAGCCTACTCAAACAGGGACACTATGGCTACACCTTC
CDR3 protein: CASLLKQGHYGYTF

clone size: .
V gene: TRBV14
D gene: .
J gene: TRBJ1-5
CDR3 DNA: TGTGCCAGCAGCCTTTATAGCAATCAGCCCCAGCATTTT
CDR3 protein: CASSLYSNQPQHF

clone size: .
V gene: TRBV19
D gene: .
J gene: TRBJ2-7
CDR3 DNA: TGTGCCAGTAGTATACCGGCGGCAGCACTATACGAGCAGTACTTC
CDR3 protein: CASSIPAAALYEQYF

clone size: .
V gene: TRBV5-1
D gene: TRBD2
J gene: TRBJ2-1
CDR3 DNA: TGCGCCAGCAGCTTGGGGTTGAGTAGCGGGAAGCACAATGAGCAGTTCTTC
CDR3 protein: CASSLGLSSGKHNEQFF

clone size: .
V gene: TRBV4-1
D gene: .
J gene: TRBJ1-5
CDR3 DNA: TGCGCCAGCAGCCCGAGTGGGGCAGGGGTTGGCAATCAGCCCCAGCATTTT
CDR3 protein: CASSPSGAGVGNQPQHF

clone size: .
V gene: TRBV2
D gene: TRBD1
J gene: TRBJ1-1
CDR3 DNA: TGTGCCAGGACAGGGGGCCACTTGGGGGCCACTGAAGCTTTCTTT
CDR3 protein: CARTGGHLGATEAFF

clone size: .
V gene: TRBV9
D gene: .
J gene: TRBJ1-6
CDR3 DNA: TGTGCCAGCAGCGCGCCGGGACAACGGCCACCACTCCACTTT
CDR3 protein: CASSAPGQRPPLHF

clone size: .
V gene: TRBV19
D gene: TRBD1
J gene: TRBJ1-4
CDR3 DNA: TGTGCCAGTTCGGGACAGGGGAATATAGAACTGTTTTTT
CDR3 protein: CASSGQGNIELFF

clone size: .
V gene: TRBV6-5
D gene: .
J gene: TRBJ1-4
CDR3 DNA: TGTGCCACCAACAGAAGAACTAATGAAAAACTGTTTTTT
CDR3 protein: CATNRRTNEKLFF

clone size: .
V gene: TRBV2
D gene: .
J gene: TRBJ1-1
CDR3 DNA: TGTGCCAGCAGGGCCAAGATCGAAGTCTCAGCTTTCTTT
CDR3 protein: CASRAKIEVSAFF

clone size: .
V gene: TRBV10-3
D gene: TRBD1
J gene: TRBJ1-1
CDR3 DNA: TGTGCCATCAGTGACGGGAGGGGGCTAACTGAAGCTTTCTTT
CDR3 protein: CAISDGRGLTEAFF

clone size: once
V gene: TRBV11-1
D gene: TRBD2
J gene: TRBJ2-1
CDR3 DNA: TGTGCCAGCAGCTTATCTTTAGCGGGAAACAATGAGCAGTTCTTC
CDR3 protein: CASSLSLAGNNEQFF

clone size: .
V gene: TRBV7-9
D gene: TRBD1
J gene: TRBJ1-2
CDR3 DNA: TGTGCCAGCCATGGACAGGGTTCTTCGGCCCGCCAGGGCTACACCTTC
CDR3 protein: CASHGQGSSARQGYTF

clone size: .
V gene: TRBV19
D gene: .
J gene: TRBJ2-3
CDR3 DNA: TGTGCCAGTAGTTCAGGGTTTTGGGTAGATACGCAGTATTTT
CDR3 protein: CASSSGFWVDTQYF

clone size: few
V gene: TRBV5-1
D gene: .
J gene: TRBJ1-1
CDR3 DNA: TGCGCCAGCAGCCGGGCGGGGGGGCAAAAGAACACTGAAGCTTTCTTT
CDR3 protein: CASSRAGGQKNTEAFF

clone size: few
V gene: TRBV9
D gene: TRBD2
J gene: TRBJ2-3
CDR3 DNA: TGTGCCAGCAGCGTAGCCGGCGGGAGGGGGGGTGATACGCAGTATTTT
CDR3 protein: CASSVAGGRGGDTQYF

clone size: .
V gene: TRBV7-7
D gene: TRBD1
J gene: TRBJ1-5
CDR3 DNA: TGTGCCAGCAGCTCAGGCTACAGGGGGCCCAGAATACTAGGGGACCATCAGCCCCAGCATTTT
CDR3 protein: CASSSGYRGPRILGDHQPQHF

clone size: .
V gene: TRBV7-2
D gene: .
J gene: TRBJ2-3
CDR3 DNA: TGTGCCAGCAGCTATAGCGGCCCCGAGACAGATACGCAGTATTTT
CDR3 protein: CASSYSGPETDTQYF

clone size: .
V gene: TRBV9
D gene: TRBD2
J gene: TRBJ2-2
CDR3 DNA: TGTGCCAGCAGCGTAGCGAGACTAGCGGGAGTTGGGACCGGGGAGCTGTTTTTT
CDR3 protein: CASSVARLAGVGTGELFF

clone size: .
V gene: TRBV10-3
D gene: TRBD2
J gene: TRBJ2-7
CDR3 DNA: TGTGCCATCAGTGAGCCCAGCGGGAGCTCCTACGAGCAGTACTTC
CDR3 protein: CAISEPSGSSYEQYF

clone size: once
V gene: TRBV6-6
D gene: .
J gene: TRBJ1-2
CDR3 DNA: TGTGCCAGCAGTACCCCCAGGGACTATGGCTACACCTTC
CDR3 protein: CASSTPRDYGYTF

clone size: .
V gene: TRBV2
D gene: .
J gene: TRBJ1-1
CDR3 DNA: TGTGCCAGCAGGCCCCGGGTTGTTGCCCACACTGAAGCTTTCTTT
CDR3 protein: CASRPRVVAHTEAFF

clone size: .
V gene: TRBV9
D gene: TRBD2
J gene: TRBJ2-1
CDR3 DNA: TGTGCCAGCAGCGTACTCCCAGCGGGAAAATACAATGAGCAGTTCTTC
CDR3 protein: CASSVLPAGKYNEQFF

clone size: .
V gene: TRBV9
D gene: TRBD1
J gene: TRBJ1-2
CDR3 DNA: TGTGCCAGCAGCGTAGTGGAGGGACAGGATTCCGGGTATGGCTACACCTTC
CDR3 protein: CASSVVEGQDSGYGYTF

clone size: .
V gene: TRBV9
D gene: TRBD1
J gene: TRBJ1-1
CDR3 DNA: TGTGCCAGCAGCGCGGGACAGGCCGAAGCTTTCTTT
CDR3 protein: CASSAGQAEAFF

clone size: .
V gene: TRBV7-2
D gene: TRBD2
J gene: TRBJ2-1
CDR3 DNA: TGTGCCAGCAGCTTCGGGAGGCACGTTCGGAATGAGCAGTTCTTC
CDR3 protein: CASSFGRHVRNEQFF

clone size: .
V gene: TRBV5-1
D gene: .
J gene: TRBJ2-2
CDR3 DNA: TGCGCCAGCAGCACAACGGACAGCGTAACCGGGGAGCTGTTTTTT
CDR3 protein: CASSTTDSVTGELFF

clone size: once
V gene: TRBV5-1
D gene: TRBD1
J gene: TRBJ1-3
CDR3 DNA: TGCGCCAGCAGCCTGGGGGGGACAGGGGGCGATGGAAACACCATATATTTT
CDR3 protein: CASSLGGTGGDGNTIYF

clone size: .
V gene: TRBV6-5
D gene: .
J gene: TRBJ1-5
CDR3 DNA: TGTGCCAGCAGTTACGCGGGGGGACAGCCCCAGCATTTT
CDR3 protein: CASSYAGGQPQHF

clone size: few
V gene: TRBV27
D gene: .
J gene: TRBJ1-6
CDR3 DNA: TGTGCCAGCAGTTTGGGCAGGGGCTATAATTCACCCCTCCACTTT
CDR3 protein: CASSLGRGYNSPLHF

clone size: once
V gene: TRBV18
D gene: TRBD2
J gene: TRBJ2-1
CDR3 DNA: TGTGCCAGCTCACCAGACGGACTAGCGAGCAATGAGCAGTTCTTC
CDR3 protein: CASSPDGLASNEQFF